This T cell receptor (beta chain) was sequenced during a study of T cell changes during pregnancy in multiple sclerosis. CDR1 and CDR2 (germline): SGHNT, YYREEE (reference sequence). V was pared by 4 bases and J by 5 bases, with 15 bases of the junction left unmatched. The CDR3 extends over 18 amino acids. Using immunoSEQ multiplex PCR, the repertoire was profiled, and TCRdb retains in-frame clones only, with some absent. The table has fewer than 150,000 clones, approximately 96% seen once. This clone was seen only once. This chain links TRBV5-4 with TRBJ2-6, with TRBD1 matching over 7 bases. The TCR originated in a female donor with multiple sclerosis, enrolled in a pregnancy study. Sequenced material: peripheral blood, taken after pregnancy. The CDR3 spells CASSPSGQSALRANVLTF. The CDR3 DNA sequence: TGTGCCAGCAGCCCCTCGGGACAGTCCGCCTTGCGGGCCAACGTCCTGACTTTC.